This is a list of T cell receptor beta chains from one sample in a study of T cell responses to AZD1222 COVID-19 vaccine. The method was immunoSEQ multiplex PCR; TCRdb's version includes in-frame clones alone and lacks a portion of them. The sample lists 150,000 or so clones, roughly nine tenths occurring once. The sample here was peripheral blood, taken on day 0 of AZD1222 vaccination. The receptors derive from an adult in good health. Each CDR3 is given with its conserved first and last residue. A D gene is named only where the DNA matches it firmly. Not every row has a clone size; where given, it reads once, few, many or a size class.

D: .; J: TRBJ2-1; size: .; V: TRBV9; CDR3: CASSTRQASGNEQFF; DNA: TGTGCCAGCAGCACCCGACAGGCTTCGGGCAATGAGCAGTTCTTC
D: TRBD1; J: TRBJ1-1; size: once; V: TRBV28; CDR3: CASGRTGEINTEAFF; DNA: TGTGCCAGCGGAAGGACAGGAGAAATAAACACTGAAGCTTTCTTT
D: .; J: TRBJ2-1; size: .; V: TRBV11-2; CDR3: CASSLDSYNEQFF; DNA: TGTGCCAGCAGCTTAGACTCATACAATGAGCAGTTCTTC
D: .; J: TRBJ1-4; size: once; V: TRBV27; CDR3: CASSFQTGGEKLFF; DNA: TGTGCCAGCAGTTTCCAAACTGGGGGTGAAAAACTGTTTTTT
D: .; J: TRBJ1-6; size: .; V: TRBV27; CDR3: CASSSATGSYNSPLHF; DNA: TGTGCCAGCAGTTCGGCTACAGGGAGCTATAATTCACCCCTCCACTTT
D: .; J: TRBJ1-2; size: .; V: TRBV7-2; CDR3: CASSFSTANYGYTF; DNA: TGTGCCAGCAGCTTTAGTACAGCAAACTATGGCTACACCTTC
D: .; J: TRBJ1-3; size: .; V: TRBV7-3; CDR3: CASSINTGNTIYF; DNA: TGTGCCAGCAGCATAAATACTGGAAACACCATATATTTT
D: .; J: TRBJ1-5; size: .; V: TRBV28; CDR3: CASSIVNQPQHF; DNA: TGTGCCAGCAGCATAGTCAATCAGCCCCAGCATTTT
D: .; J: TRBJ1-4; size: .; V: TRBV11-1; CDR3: CASSFNDGKNEKLFF; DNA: TGTGCCAGCAGCTTCAATGACGGGAAGAATGAAAAACTGTTTTTT
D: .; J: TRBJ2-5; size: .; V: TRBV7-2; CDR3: CASSPRPGLQETQYF; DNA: TGTGCCAGCAGCCCGCGCCCGGGGTTGCAAGAGACCCAGTACTTC
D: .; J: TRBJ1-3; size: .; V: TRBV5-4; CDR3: CASSLAGTAGNTIYF; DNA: TGTGCCAGCAGCTTGGCAGGGACTGCTGGAAACACCATATATTTT
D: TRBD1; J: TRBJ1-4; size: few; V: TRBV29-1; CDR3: CSVDRGQGVANEKLFF; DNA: TGCAGCGTTGACAGGGGACAGGGAGTGGCTAATGAAAAACTGTTTTTT
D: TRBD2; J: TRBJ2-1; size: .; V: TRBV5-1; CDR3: CASSLWSPGGNEQFF; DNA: TGCGCCAGCAGCTTGTGGTCCCCGGGGGGTAATGAGCAGTTCTTC
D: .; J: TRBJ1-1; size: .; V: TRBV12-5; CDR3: CASGLVPRNTEAFF; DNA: TGTGCTAGTGGTTTGGTACCGAGGAACACTGAAGCTTTCTTT
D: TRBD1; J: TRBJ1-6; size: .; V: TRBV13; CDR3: CASSLEWTGSSPLHF; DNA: TGTGCCAGCAGCTTAGAGTGGACAGGGAGTTCACCCCTCCACTTT
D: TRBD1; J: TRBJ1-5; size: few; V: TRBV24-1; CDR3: CATSDPGGDQPQHF; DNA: TGTGCCACCAGTGATCCAGGGGGGGATCAGCCCCAGCATTTT
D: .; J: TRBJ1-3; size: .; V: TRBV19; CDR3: CATTRGLTGNTIYF; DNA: TGTGCCACGACAAGGGGACTCACTGGAAACACCATATATTTT
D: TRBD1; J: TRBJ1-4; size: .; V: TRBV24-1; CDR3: CATSVTGEEKLFF; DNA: TGTGCCACCAGTGTCACAGGGGAAGAAAAACTGTTTTTT
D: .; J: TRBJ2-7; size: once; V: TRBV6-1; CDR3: CASSEAGSTYEQYF; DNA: TGTGCCAGCAGTGAAGCAGGCAGTACCTACGAGCAGTACTTC
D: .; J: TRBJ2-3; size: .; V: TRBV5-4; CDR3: CASSPRITDTQYF; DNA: TGTGCCAGCAGTCCACGGATCACAGATACGCAGTATTTT
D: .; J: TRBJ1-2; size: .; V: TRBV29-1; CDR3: CSAQTAGLGYGYTF; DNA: TGCAGCGCCCAAACAGCAGGGCTAGGCTATGGCTACACCTTC
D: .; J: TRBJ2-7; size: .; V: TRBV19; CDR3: CASSIKGPTQSYEQYF; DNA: TGTGCCAGTAGTATTAAAGGGCCGACTCAATCCTACGAGCAGTACTTC
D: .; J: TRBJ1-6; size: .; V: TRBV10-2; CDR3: CASSEATSPLHF; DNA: TGCGCCAGCAGTGAGGCCACCTCACCCCTCCACTTT
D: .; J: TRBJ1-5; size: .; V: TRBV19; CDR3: CASETDNGGGNQPQHF; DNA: TGTGCCAGCGAGACGGATAATGGGGGAGGCAATCAGCCCCAGCATTTT
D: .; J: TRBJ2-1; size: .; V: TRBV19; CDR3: CASSISSSYNEQFF; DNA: TGTGCCAGTAGTATCTCTAGTTCCTACAATGAGCAGTTCTTC
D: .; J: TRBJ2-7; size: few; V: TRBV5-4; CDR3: CASSLAAGSYYEQYF; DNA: TGTGCCAGCAGCTTGGCTGCAGGTTCGTACTACGAGCAGTACTTC
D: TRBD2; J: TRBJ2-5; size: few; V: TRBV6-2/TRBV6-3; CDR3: CASSYNQREGPETQYF; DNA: TGTGCCAGCAGTTACAACCAGCGGGAGGGCCCAGAGACCCAGTACTTC
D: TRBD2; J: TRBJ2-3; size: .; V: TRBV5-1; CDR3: CASSYRTASGGALDTQYF; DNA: TGCGCCAGCAGCTACCGAACGGCTAGCGGGGGGGCCTTAGATACGCAGTATTTT